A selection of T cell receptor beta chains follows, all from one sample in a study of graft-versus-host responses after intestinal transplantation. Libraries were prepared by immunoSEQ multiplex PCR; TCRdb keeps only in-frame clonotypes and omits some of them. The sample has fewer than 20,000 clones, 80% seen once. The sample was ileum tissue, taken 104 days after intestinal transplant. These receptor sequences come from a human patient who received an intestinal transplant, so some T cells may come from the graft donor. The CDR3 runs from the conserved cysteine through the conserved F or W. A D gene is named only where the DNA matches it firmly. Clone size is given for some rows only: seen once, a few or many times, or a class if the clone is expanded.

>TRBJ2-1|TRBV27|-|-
TGTGCCAGCAGTTTCCCCGAGCAGTTCTTC
CASSFPEQFF
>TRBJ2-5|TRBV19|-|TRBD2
TGTGCCAGTAGGACGGGACTAACAAGGACCCAGTACTTC
CASRTGLTRTQYF
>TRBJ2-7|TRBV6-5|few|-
TGTGCCAGCAGTTACAGGGCCAGCGAGCAGTACTTC
CASSYRASEQYF
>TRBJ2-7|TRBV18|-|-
TGTGCCAGCTCACCACTTAAAGTTGGACGCAACTCCTACGAGCAGTACTTC
CASSPLKVGRNSYEQYF
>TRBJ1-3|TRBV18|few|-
TGTGCCAGCTCACCAAAGGGTAATCCTGGAAACACCATATATTTT
CASSPKGNPGNTIYF
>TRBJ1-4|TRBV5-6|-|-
TGTGCCAGCAGCCTGGGGGGACATTCGGCCTTGAAAAAACTGTTTTTT
CASSLGGHSALKKLFF
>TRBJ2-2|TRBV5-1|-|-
TGCGCCAGCAGGTGGGCCTCAGGGGCTACCGGGGAGCTGTTTTTT
CASRWASGATGELFF
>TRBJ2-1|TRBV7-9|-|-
TGTGCCAGCAGCTTAACGTCGGGTAGCGGAAGCTCCTACAATGAGCAGTTCTTC
CASSLTSGSGSSYNEQFF
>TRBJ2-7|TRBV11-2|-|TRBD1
TGTGCCAGCAGCTTAGGGGGACAGGGGGTTTACGAGCAGTACTTC
CASSLGGQGVYEQYF
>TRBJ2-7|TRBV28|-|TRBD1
TGTGCCAGCAGTCCAGGACAGGGTGGCTACGAGCAGTACTTC
CASSPGQGGYEQYF
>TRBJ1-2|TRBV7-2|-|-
TGTGCCAGCAGCCGACCACCGACAAACTATGGCTACACCTTC
CASSRPPTNYGYTF
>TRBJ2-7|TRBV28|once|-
TGTGCCAGCAGTTTAGGGTTCGCAGGGACCTACGAGCAGTACTTC
CASSLGFAGTYEQYF
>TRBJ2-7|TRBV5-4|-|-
TGTGCCAGCAGCTCGCCAACGACCCCCTACGAGCAGTACTTC
CASSSPTTPYEQYF
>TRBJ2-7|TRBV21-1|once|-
TGTGCCAGCAGCCCAGGGATCTACGAGCAGTACTTC
CASSPGIYEQYF
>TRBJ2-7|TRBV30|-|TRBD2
TGTGCCTGGAGTCGACTAGCGGGAGGGCACGAGCAGTACTTC
CAWSRLAGGHEQYF
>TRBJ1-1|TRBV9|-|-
TGTGCCAGCAGCCAGTGGCGCACGCAAGGCTCATTAGTAGCTTTCTTT
CASSQWRTQGSLVAFF
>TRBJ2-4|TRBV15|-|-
TGTGCCACCAGCTCATGGTCCAAAAACATTCAGTACTTC
CATSSWSKNIQYF
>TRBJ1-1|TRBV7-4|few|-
TGTGCCAGCAGCCAAGGGGTCAGGGCTGAAGCTTTCTTT
CASSQGVRAEAFF
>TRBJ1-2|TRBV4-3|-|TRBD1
TGCGCCAGCAGCCACCCACTGCTCGGGACAGTCGCCCTTAACTATGGCTACACCTTC
CASSHPLLGTVALNYGYTF
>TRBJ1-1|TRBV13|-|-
TGTGCCAGCAGCCGGGGAACGACGGGGCGACTGGCTTTCTTT
CASSRGTTGRLAFF
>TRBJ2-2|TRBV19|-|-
TGTGCCAGTATCAGGGGGGCCGGGGAGCTGTTTTTT
CASIRGAGELFF
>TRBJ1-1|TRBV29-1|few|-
TGCAGCGCAGAAAAGGGGGCTGAAGCTTTCTTT
CSAEKGAEAFF
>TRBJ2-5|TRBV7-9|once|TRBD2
TGTGCCAGCAGCTTAGCGGGAGGGGCCCCCACAGAGACCCAGTACTTC
CASSLAGGAPTETQYF
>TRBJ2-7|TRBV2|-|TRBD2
TGTGCCAGCAGTGAAGCCGGTAGCAGGGAGGGATACGAGCAGTACTTC
CASSEAGSREGYEQYF